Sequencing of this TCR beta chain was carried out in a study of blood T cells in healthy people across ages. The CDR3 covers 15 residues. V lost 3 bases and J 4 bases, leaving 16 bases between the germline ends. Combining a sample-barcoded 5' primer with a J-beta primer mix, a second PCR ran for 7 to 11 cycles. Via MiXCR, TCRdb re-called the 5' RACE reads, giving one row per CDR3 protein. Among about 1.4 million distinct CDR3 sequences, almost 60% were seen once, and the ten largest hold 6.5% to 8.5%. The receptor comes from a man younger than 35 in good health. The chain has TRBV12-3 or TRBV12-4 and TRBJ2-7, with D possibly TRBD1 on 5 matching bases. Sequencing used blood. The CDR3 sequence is CASSFSLGRPYEQYF. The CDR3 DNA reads TGTGCCAGCAGTTTTTCCTTGGGGCGGCCGTACGAGCAGTACTTC.